The rows below give T cell receptor beta chains drawn from one sample of a study of cytomegalovirus exposure and HLA in healthy donors. Data came from immunoSEQ multiplex PCR; TCRdb stores just in-frame clones and leaves some out. The sample records approximately 150,000 clones, roughly 76% being singletons. Sequenced material: PBMCs. The receptors originated from a female donor in good health and CMV-seronegative. The CDR3 runs from the conserved cysteine through the conserved F or W. A D gene is named only where the DNA matches it firmly. Clone size is stated in some rows and not others, as once, few, many or a class when expanded.

clone size	D gene	V gene	J gene	CDR3 protein	CDR3 DNA
-	-	TRBV4-2	TRBJ2-4	CASSQEKGTGLDIQYF	TGTGCCAGCAGCCAAGAAAAAGGTACAGGGCTGGACATTCAGTACTTC
-	-	TRBV11-2	TRBJ2-2	CASSLVEGAGELFF	TGTGCCAGCAGCTTAGTTGAGGGGGCCGGGGAGCTGTTTTTT
-	-	TRBV6-1	TRBJ2-7	CASSVGTNYEQYF	TGTGCCAGCAGTGTCGGGACAAACTACGAGCAGTACTTC
few	-	TRBV6-1	TRBJ1-5	CASSSRGDQPQHF	TGTGCCAGCAGTAGTCGCGGGGATCAGCCCCAGCATTTT
-	-	TRBV19	TRBJ2-7	CASRNPGKSSYEQYF	TGTGCCAGTAGAAACCCAGGAAAAAGCTCCTACGAGCAGTACTTC
-	-	TRBV28	TRBJ1-2	CASSFGGSLKDGYTF	TGTGCCAGCAGTTTCGGTGGTAGCTTAAAAGATGGCTACACCTTC
-	-	TRBV7-3	TRBJ2-5	CASSLNPARLWETQYF	TGTGCCAGCAGCTTAAACCCGGCCAGGTTGTGGGAGACCCAGTACTTC
-	TRBD2	TRBV5-4	TRBJ2-2	CASSPGLAGVSTGELFF	TGTGCCAGCAGCCCGGGACTAGCGGGAGTTAGCACCGGGGAGCTGTTTTTT
-	-	TRBV5-7	TRBJ1-5	CASSLEDYDSRSNQPQHF	TGTGCCAGCAGCTTGGAGGATTATGACAGTCGTAGCAATCAGCCCCAGCATTTT
-	-	TRBV30	TRBJ1-3	CAWTPQLSGNTIYF	TGTGCCTGGACTCCTCAACTTTCTGGAAACACCATATATTTT
once	TRBD2	TRBV7-8	TRBJ2-7	CASSLVSGTSVYEQYF	TGTGCCAGCAGCTTAGTCTCCGGGACTAGCGTTTACGAGCAGTACTTC
-	-	TRBV28	TRBJ2-5	CASSFGGAQETQYF	TGTGCCAGCAGTTTTGGAGGGGCCCAAGAGACCCAGTACTTC
once	TRBD1	TRBV28	TRBJ1-2	CASRATGEAGYTF	TGTGCCAGCAGGGCGACAGGGGAGGCTGGCTACACCTTC
-	-	TRBV9	TRBJ2-7	CASSTSWSPYEQYF	TGTGCCAGCAGCACTAGTTGGAGTCCCTACGAGCAGTACTTC
few	-	TRBV25-1	TRBJ1-1	CATAPGPGSTEAFF	TGTGCCACCGCCCCGGGGCCCGGGAGCACTGAAGCTTTCTTT
-	-	TRBV7-9	TRBJ1-2	CASSSPGLNRGYTF	TGTGCCAGCAGCTCCCCCGGACTGAACCGGGGCTACACCTTC
-	TRBD2	TRBV10-2	TRBJ2-5	CASSGLAAETQYF	TGCGCCAGCAGTGGACTAGCTGCAGAGACCCAGTACTTC
-	-	TRBV5-5	TRBJ1-1	CASSFQVGSRVTEAFF	TGTGCCAGCAGCTTTCAGGTGGGTTCGCGTGTCACTGAAGCTTTCTTT
once	TRBD1	TRBV7-6	TRBJ2-2	CASRRTGATQGGELFF	TGTGCCAGCAGAAGGACAGGGGCGACCCAGGGCGGGGAGCTGTTTTTT
few	TRBD1	TRBV5-6	TRBJ1-1	CASSPGGNTEAFF	TGTGCCAGCAGCCCAGGGGGAAACACTGAAGCTTTCTTT
-	TRBD2	TRBV7-8	TRBJ2-7	CASSFREGEQYF	TGTGCCAGCAGCTTCCGGGAGGGCGAGCAGTACTTC
-	TRBD1	TRBV7-9	TRBJ2-7	CASSSTRDRTYEQYF	TGTGCCAGCAGCTCGACCCGGGACAGAACCTACGAGCAGTACTTC
-	TRBD1	TRBV7-9	TRBJ2-5	CASSSIRGKETQYF	TGTGCCAGCAGCTCGATCAGGGGGAAAGAGACCCAGTACTTC
once	TRBD1	TRBV27	TRBJ1-1	CASSSQGMNTEAFF	TGTGCCAGCAGTTCACAGGGGATGAACACTGAAGCTTTCTTT
few	-	TRBV11-2	TRBJ1-1	CASSFRGEAFF	TGTGCCAGCAGCTTCCGGGGTGAAGCTTTCTTT
few	-	TRBV6-1	TRBJ1-5	CASGGAEERVLIGPQHF	TGTGCCAGCGGTGGGGCCGAGGAGCGGGTCTTAATAGGGCCCCAGCATTTT
-	-	TRBV28	TRBJ1-1	CASSNPSGEAFF	TGTGCCAGCAGTAACCCTTCAGGTGAAGCTTTCTTT
-	-	TRBV12-5	TRBJ1-5	CASGLVRSGQPQHF	TGTGCTAGTGGTTTGGTACGGTCCGGTCAGCCCCAGCATTTT
-	TRBD2	TRBV27	TRBJ2-7	CASSLSVPGPGGLLEQYF	TGTGCCAGCAGTTTATCGGTCCCGGGCCCGGGAGGCCTTCTCGAGCAGTACTTC
-	-	TRBV20-1	TRBJ1-1	CSAYPQQEAFF	TGCAGTGCTTACCCCCAACAGGAAGCTTTCTTT
-	-	TRBV19	TRBJ2-2	CASSISAVATGELFF	TGTGCCAGTAGTATTTCCGCAGTTGCCACCGGGGAGCTGTTTTTT
-	TRBD2	TRBV6-5	TRBJ2-5	CASSYAGDQETQYF	TGTGCCAGCAGTTACGCGGGGGACCAAGAGACCCAGTACTTC
-	TRBD1	TRBV7-2	TRBJ1-3	CASSRDRASGNTIYF	TGTGCCAGCAGTCGAGACAGGGCCTCTGGAAACACCATATATTTT
few	TRBD1	TRBV15	TRBJ1-5	CATSTGTGFSQPQHF	TGTGCCACCAGCACCGGGACAGGGTTTAGTCAGCCCCAGCATTTT
few	TRBD1	TRBV11-3	TRBJ2-3	CASSLGQVGDTQYF	TGTGCCAGCAGCTTGGGACAGGTAGGAGATACGCAGTATTTT
-	TRBD1	TRBV28	TRBJ2-7	CASSFIGTGSYEQYF	TGTGCCAGCAGTTTTATCGGGACAGGGTCCTACGAGCAGTACTTC
many	-	TRBV6-4	TRBJ2-1	CASSDGVGGNEQFF	TGTGCCAGCAGTGACGGGGTAGGAGGAAATGAGCAGTTCTTC
few	TRBD1	TRBV19	TRBJ2-2	CASSAGQGPGELFF	TGTGCCAGTAGTGCCGGACAGGGCCCCGGGGAGCTGTTTTTT
-	TRBD1	TRBV27	TRBJ1-1	CASSPHPQGVYTEAFF	TGTGCCAGCAGTCCCCACCCACAGGGGGTGTACACTGAAGCTTTCTTT
-	-	TRBV2	TRBJ2-3	CASSGTVVLF	TGTGCCAGCAGTGGTACGGTCGTCCTCTTT